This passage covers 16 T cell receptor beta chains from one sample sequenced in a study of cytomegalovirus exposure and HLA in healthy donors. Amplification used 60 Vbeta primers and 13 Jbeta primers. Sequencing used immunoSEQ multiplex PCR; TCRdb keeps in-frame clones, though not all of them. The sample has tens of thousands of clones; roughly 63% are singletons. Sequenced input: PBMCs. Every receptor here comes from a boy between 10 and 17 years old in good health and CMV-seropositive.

The CDR3 spells CASRLRDRGAYEQYF. As DNA, the CDR3 is TGTGCCAGCAGACTCCGGGACAGGGGGGCCTACGAGCAGTACTTC. The chain joins TRBV6-5 to TRBJ2-7, with 11 bases lining up with TRBD1. The CDR3 has 15 amino acids. V trimming: 6 bases; J trimming: 2 bases; junction bases outside the gene matches: 6. Germline lookup yields CDR1 MNHEY and CDR2 SVGAGI.

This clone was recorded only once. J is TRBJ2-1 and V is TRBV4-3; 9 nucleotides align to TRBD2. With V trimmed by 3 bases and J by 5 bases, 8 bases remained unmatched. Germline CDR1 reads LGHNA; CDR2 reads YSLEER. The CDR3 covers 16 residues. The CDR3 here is CASSHAGTSRDNEQFF. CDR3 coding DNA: TGCGCCAGCAGCCATGCCGGGACTAGCAGGGACAATGAGCAGTTCTTC.

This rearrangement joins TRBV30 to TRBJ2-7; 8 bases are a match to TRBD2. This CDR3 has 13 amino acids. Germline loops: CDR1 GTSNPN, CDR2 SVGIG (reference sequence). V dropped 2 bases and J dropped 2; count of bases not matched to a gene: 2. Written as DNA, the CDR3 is TGTGCCTGGAGTCCCGGGAGGGCCTACGAGCAGTACTTC. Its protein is CAWSPGRAYEQYF.

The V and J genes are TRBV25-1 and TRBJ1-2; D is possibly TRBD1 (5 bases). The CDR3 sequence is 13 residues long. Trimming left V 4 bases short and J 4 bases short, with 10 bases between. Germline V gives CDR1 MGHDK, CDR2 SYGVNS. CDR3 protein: CASSGGGGYGYTF. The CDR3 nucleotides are TGTGCCAGCAGTGGGGGCGGGGGCTATGGCTACACCTTC.

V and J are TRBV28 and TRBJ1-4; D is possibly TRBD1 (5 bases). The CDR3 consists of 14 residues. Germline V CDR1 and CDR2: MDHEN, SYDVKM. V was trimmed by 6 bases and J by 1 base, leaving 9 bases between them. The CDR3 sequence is CASSLRETNEKLFF. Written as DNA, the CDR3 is TGTGCCAGCAGCCTCAGGGAAACTAATGAAAAACTGTTTTTT. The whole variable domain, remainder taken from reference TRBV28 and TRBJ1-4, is DVKVTQSSRYLVKRTGEKVFLECVQDMDHENMFWYRQDPGLGLRLIYFSYDVKMKEKGDIPEGYSVSREKKERFSLILESASTNQTSMYLCASSLRETNEKLFFGSGTQLSVL.

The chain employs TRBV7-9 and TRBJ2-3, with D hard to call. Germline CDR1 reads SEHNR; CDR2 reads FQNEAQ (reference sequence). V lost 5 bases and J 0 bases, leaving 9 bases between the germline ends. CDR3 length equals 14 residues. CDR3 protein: CASSPWRSTDTQYF. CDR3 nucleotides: TGTGCCAGCAGCCCCTGGAGAAGCACAGATACGCAGTATTTT.

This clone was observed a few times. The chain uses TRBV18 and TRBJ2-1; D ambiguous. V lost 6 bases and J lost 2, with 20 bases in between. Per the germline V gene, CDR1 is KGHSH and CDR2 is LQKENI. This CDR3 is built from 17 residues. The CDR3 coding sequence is TGTGCCAGCTCCATTCTGAGGCGGATTGAAGCCTACAATGAGCAGTTCTTC. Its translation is CASSILRRIEAYNEQFF.

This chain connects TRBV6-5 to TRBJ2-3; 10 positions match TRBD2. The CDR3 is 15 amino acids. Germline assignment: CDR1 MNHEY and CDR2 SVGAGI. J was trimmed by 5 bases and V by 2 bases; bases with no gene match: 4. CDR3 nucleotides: TGTGCCAGCAGTTACGAGCGGGAGGGAGTAGATACGCAGTATTTT. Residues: CASSYEREGVDTQYF.

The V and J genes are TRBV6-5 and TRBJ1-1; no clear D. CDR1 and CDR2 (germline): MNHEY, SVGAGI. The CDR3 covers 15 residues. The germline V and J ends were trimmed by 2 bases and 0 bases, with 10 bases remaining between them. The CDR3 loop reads CASSYIRQVNTEAFF. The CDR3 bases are TGTGCCAGCAGTTACATCCGCCAGGTGAACACTGAAGCTTTCTTT.

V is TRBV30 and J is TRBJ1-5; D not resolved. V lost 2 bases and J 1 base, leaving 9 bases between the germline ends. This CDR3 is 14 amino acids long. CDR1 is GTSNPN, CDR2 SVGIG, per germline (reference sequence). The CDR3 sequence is CAWSLRGSNQPQHF. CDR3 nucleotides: TGTGCCTGGAGTTTGCGGGGAAGCAATCAGCCCCAGCATTTT.

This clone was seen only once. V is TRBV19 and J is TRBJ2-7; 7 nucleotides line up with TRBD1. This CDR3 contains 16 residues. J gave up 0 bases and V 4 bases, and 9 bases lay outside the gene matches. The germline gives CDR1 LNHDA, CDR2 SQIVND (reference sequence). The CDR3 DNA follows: TGTGCCAGTAGTAAGAACCGGGACAGTAACTCCTACGAGCAGTACTTC. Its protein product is CASSKNRDSNSYEQYF.

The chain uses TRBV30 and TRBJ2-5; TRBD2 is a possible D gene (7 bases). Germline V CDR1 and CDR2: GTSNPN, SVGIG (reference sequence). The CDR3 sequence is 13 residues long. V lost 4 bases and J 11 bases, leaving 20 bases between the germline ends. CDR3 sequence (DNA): TGTGCCTGGACCGGGCAGGGGAGGGGGGAGCAGTACTTC. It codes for CAWTGQGRGEQYF.

The CDR3, as DNA: TGTGCCTGGAGTGTAAGGGATACTGCGTTCGGGGACACTGAAGCTTTCTTT. As protein: CAWSVRDTAFGDTEAFF. The chain links TRBV30 to TRBJ1-1; no definite D call. In germline, CDR1 is GTSNPN, CDR2 SVGIG (reference sequence). Trimming left V 0 bases short and J 3 bases short, with 20 bases between. The CDR3 extends over 17 amino acids.

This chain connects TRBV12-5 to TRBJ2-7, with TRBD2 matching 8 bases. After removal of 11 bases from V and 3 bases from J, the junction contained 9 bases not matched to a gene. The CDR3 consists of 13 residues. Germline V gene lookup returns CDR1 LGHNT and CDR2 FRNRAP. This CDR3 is CAGRERENYEQYF. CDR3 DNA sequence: TGTGCTGGGCGGGAGCGGGAGAACTACGAGCAGTACTTC.

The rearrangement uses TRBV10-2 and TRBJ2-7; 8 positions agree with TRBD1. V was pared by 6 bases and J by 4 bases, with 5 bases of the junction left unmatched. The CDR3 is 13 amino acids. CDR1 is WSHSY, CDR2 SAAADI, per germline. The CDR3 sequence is CASSPGGAYEQYF. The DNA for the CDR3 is TGCGCCAGCAGCCCAGGGGGCGCGTACGAGCAGTACTTC.

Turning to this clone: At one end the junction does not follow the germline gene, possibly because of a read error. CDR3 sequence: CASSTTGEYQPQNF. CDR3 sequence (DNA): TGTGCCAGTAGTACCACAGGAGAGTATCAGCCCCAGAATTTT. The chain recombines TRBV19 with TRBJ1-5; perhaps TRBD1 as D (5 bases). Germline lookup yields CDR1 LNHDA and CDR2 SQIVND (reference sequence). The CDR3 is 14 residues long.